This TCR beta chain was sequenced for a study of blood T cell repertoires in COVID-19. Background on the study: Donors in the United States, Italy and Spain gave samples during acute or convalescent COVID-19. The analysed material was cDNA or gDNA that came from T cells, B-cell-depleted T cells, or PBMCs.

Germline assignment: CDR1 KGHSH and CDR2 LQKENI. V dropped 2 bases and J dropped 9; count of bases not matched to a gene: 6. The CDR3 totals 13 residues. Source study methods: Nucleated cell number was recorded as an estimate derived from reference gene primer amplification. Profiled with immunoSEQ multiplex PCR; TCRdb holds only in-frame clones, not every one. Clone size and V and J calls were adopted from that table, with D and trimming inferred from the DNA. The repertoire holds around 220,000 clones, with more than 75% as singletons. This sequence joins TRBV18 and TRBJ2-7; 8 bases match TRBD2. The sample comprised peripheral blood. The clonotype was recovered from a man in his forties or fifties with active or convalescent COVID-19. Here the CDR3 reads CASSPIGRDVQYF. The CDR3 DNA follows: TGTGCCAGCTCACCAATCGGGAGGGACGTGCAGTACTTC.